A single T cell receptor beta chain is shown here with its context. Its antigen is not identified. These data are taken from a study of identifying expanded T cells in peripheral blood. Study results and caveats: Variance in clone template counts between roughly 2-week samples significantly increased with total template count across all healthy donors. About 1.2 clones differed between technical replicates, versus around 16 and 19 over time.

The method was immunoSEQ multiplex PCR; TCRdb's version includes in-frame clones alone and lacks a portion of them. The sample yields about 76,000 clones, 84% seen once. Healthy donors had no documented immune events, such as infections, while sampled. Sequencing was carried out using blood. This TCR derives from a person aged 18 to 70 in good health.

The CDR3 region has the DNA TGCAGCGTTGTCGGCAGGTCCACTGAAGCTTTCTTT. Its protein product is CSVVGRSTEAFF. The rearrangement joins TRBV29-1 to TRBJ1-1, with D hard to call. The CDR3 runs to 12 residues. Germline V gene sequence: CDR1 SQVTM, CDR2 ANQGSEA. V shed 4 bases and J shed 4 bases, with 10 bases lying between them. Supplemented by reference TRBV29-1 and TRBJ1-1, the full variable domain reads SAVISQKPSRDICQRGTSLTIQCQVDSQVTMMFWYRQQPGQSLTLIATANQGSEATYESGFVIDKFPISRPNLTFSTLTVSNMSPEDSSIYLCSVVGRSTEAFFGQGTRLTVV.